The 18 T cell receptor beta chains below were found in one sample sequenced in a study of OX40 agonist ivuxolimab in advanced cancers. Clones were sequenced by immunoSEQ multiplex PCR, and TCRdb holds only the in-frame ones, with some missing. The sample has over 55,000 clones, 84% seen once. The source material was CD4+ or CD8+ T cells sorted from blood, sampled in a trial of the OX40 agonist ivuxolimab. Receptor source: an adult with an advanced solid tumor such as melanoma, head and neck, liver or kidney cancer.

The CDR3 bases are TGTGCCAGCAGCTCTTCCTCTGGGGCCAACGTCCTGACTTTC. Protein sequence: CASSSSSGANVLTF. The chain couples TRBV7-6 to TRBJ2-6; D is unresolved. The germline gives CDR1 SGHVS, CDR2 FNYEAQ. This CDR3 region has 14 residues. Trimming cost V 4 bases and J 0 bases, with 4 bases left between them.

The table lists this clone with a count of one. V gene TRBV5-1 combines with J gene TRBJ1-2; the D is unclear. CDR3 length: 14 amino acids. V lost 2 bases and J 5 bases, leaving 13 bases between the germline ends. Germline V gene lookup returns CDR1 SGHRS and CDR2 YFSETQ. CDR3 DNA sequence: TGCGCCAGCAGCTTTTCCAGAGTGGGATATGGCTACACCTTC. This sequence encodes CASSFSRVGYGYTF.

The rearrangement links TRBV2 to TRBJ1-1, with a tentative D call TRBD1 (5 bases). This CDR3 is built from 14 residues. Per germline, CDR1 SNHLY and CDR2 FYNNEI. V was trimmed by 4 bases and J by 4 bases, leaving 13 bases between them. The CDR3 reads CASSGNRGGTEAFF. CDR3 DNA: TGTGCCAGCAGTGGGAATAGGGGTGGCACTGAAGCTTTCTTT.

The chain links TRBV18 to TRBJ2-1, with D maybe TRBD1 (5 bases). CDR3 length: 14 amino acids. Trimming stripped 5 bases from V and 3 bases from J, with 11 bases between. Germline V CDR1 and CDR2: KGHSH, LQKENI. CDR3: CASSSRQNYNEQFF. Here the CDR3 DNA reads TGTGCCAGCTCATCCCGACAGAACTACAATGAGCAGTTCTTC.

This chain links TRBV7-9 with TRBJ2-5, with 9 nucleotides matching TRBD1. The CDR3 is 15 amino acids. Trimming removed 3 bases from V and 4 bases from J; junction bases left unmatched: 6. The V gene's germline CDR1 is SEHNR and CDR2 FQNEAQ (reference sequence). The CDR3 DNA reads as TGTGCCAGCAGCTTGGGACAGGGTTCCGGAGAGACCCAGTACTTC. Residues: CASSLGQGSGETQYF.

This clone was counted a single time. Other DNA sequences in this sample translate to the same CDR3. The rearrangement links TRBV30 to TRBJ1-2, with D unclear. The germline gives CDR1 GTSNPN, CDR2 SVGIG (reference sequence). The CDR3 sequence is 13 residues long. Trimming removed 2 bases from V and 2 bases from J, with 9 bases in between. In nucleotides, the CDR3 is TGTGCCTGGAGTCTGACGGGAAACTATGGCTACACCTTC. Translated, it gives CAWSLTGNYGYTF. The entire variable domain, with the rest obtained from reference TRBV30 and TRBJ1-2, is as follows: SQTIHQWPATLVQPVGSPLSLECTVEGTSNPNLYWYRQAAGRGLQLLFYSVGIGQISSEVPQNLSASRPQDRQFILSSKKLLLSDSGFYLCAWSLTGNYGYTFGSGTRLTVV.

The genes are TRBV5-4 and TRBJ2-7; tentative D call: TRBD2 (7 bases). CDR1 is SGHNT and CDR2 is YYREEE in the germline V gene (reference sequence). This CDR3 spans 15 amino acids. Trimming took 0 bases from V and 0 from J, leaving 10 bases between them. The DNA of the CDR3 is TGTGCCAGCAGCTTGGGCGGGGGCTTCTCCTACGAGCAGTACTTC. It translates to CASSLGGGFSYEQYF.

This clone came up once. The chain couples TRBV9 to TRBJ2-1, with D uncertain. Germline-derived CDR1 and CDR2 are SGDLS and YYNGEE. The CDR3 runs 15 residues. V was pared by 0 bases and J by 9 bases, with 16 bases between. CDR3 nucleotides: TGTGCCAGCAGCGTAGCCTCCGTATCAAGGAGTGAGCAGTTCTTC. Its protein is CASSVASVSRSEQFF. The full variable domain, in which reference TRBV9 and TRBJ2-1 provide the parts outside the CDR3, is DSGVTQTPKHLITATGQRVTLRCSPRSGDLSVYWYQQSLDQGLQFLIQYYNGEERAKGNILERFSAQQFPDLHSELNLSSLELGDSALYFCASSVASVSRSEQFFGPGTRLTVL.

This clone was counted between two and nine times. The V call is TRBV10-3, the J call TRBJ1-5; D is ambiguous. Germline values: CDR1 ENHRY, CDR2 SYGVKD. The CDR3 is 16 residues long. The germline V and J ends were trimmed by 5 bases and 3 bases, with 17 bases remaining between them. The CDR3 DNA reads TGTGCCATCAGTTCGGGCCCATGGACGGACAATCAGCCCCAGCATTTT. As protein: CAISSGPWTDNQPQHF.

The CDR3 sequence: CASSRTSGGASTDTQYF. The CDR3 DNA is TGTGCCAGCAGTCGGACTAGCGGGGGGGCTAGCACAGATACGCAGTATTTT. This chain uses TRBV6-4 with TRBJ2-3, with 15 positions matching TRBD2. V lost 5 bases and J lost 0; bases outside the gene matches: 3. The CDR3 has 17 amino acids. Germline V gives CDR1 MRHNA, CDR2 SNTAGT.

CDR3 DNA sequence: TGTGCCAGCAGTTTAAGGACTAGCGGGTTGGGGAATGAGCAGTTCTTC. Protein: CASSLRTSGLGNEQFF. The genes are TRBV27 and TRBJ2-1, with 11 bases that match TRBD2. The CDR3 consists of 16 residues. Germline V gene sequence: CDR1 MNHEY, CDR2 SMNVEV (reference sequence). V lost 2 bases and J lost 7; bases outside the gene matches: 7.

The chain has TRBV5-6 and TRBJ1-2; maybe TRBD1 (5 bases). V was clipped by 0 bases and J by 12 bases, with 18 bases between them. CDR1 SGHDT and CDR2 YYEEEE come from the germline V gene. The CDR3 length is 14 residues. CDR3 in amino acids: CASSLDRGVRPHTF. The CDR3 DNA is TGTGCCAGCAGCTTGGATCGGGGGGTGAGGCCCCACACCTTC.

This clone showed up just a few times. This chain uses TRBV6-5 with TRBJ1-1; D is unresolved. Trimming cost V 6 bases and J 1 base, with 9 bases left between them. Germline lookup yields CDR1 MNHEY and CDR2 SVGAGI. The CDR3 contains 13 residues. CDR3 bases: TGTGCCAGCAGAAAGGACGGGAACACTGAAGCTTTCTTT. It translates to CASRKDGNTEAFF.

Only a few counts were recorded for this clone. The chain links TRBV5-5 to TRBJ2-1; 13 nucleotides agree with TRBD2. The V gene's germline CDR1 is SGHKS and CDR2 YYEKEE (reference sequence). J lost 10 bases, V lost 4 bases, and 17 bases had no gene match. The CDR3 is 18 amino acids. In nucleotides, the CDR3 is TGTGCCAGCAGCCGAGGACCGGGGACTAGCGGGGTCAGGGCGGAGCAGTTCTTC. Its protein is CASSRGPGTSGVRAEQFF.

This clone was seen only a few times. This sequence joins TRBV7-9 and TRBJ1-6, with TRBD1 matching 7 bases. The CDR3 has 17 residues. After removal of 1 base from V and 0 bases from J, the junction contained 3 bases not matched to a gene. Germline V gene sequence: CDR1 SEHNR, CDR2 FQNEAQ (reference sequence). In nucleotides, the CDR3 is TGTGCCAGCAGCTTAGAACGGGACAGCTCCTATAATTCACCCCTCCACTTT. Its protein product is CASSLERDSSYNSPLHF.

CDR3 amino acids: CASSLLRGNEKLFF. The CDR3, as DNA: TGTGCCAGCAGCTTATTAAGAGGGAATGAAAAACTGTTTTTT. The gene calls are TRBV7-8 and TRBJ1-4; D is undetermined. Looked up from germline, CDR1 is SGHVS and CDR2 is FQNEAQ. Deletions cut 2 bases from V and 5 bases from J, with 9 bases between. The CDR3 length is 14 residues.

This chain connects TRBV29-1 to TRBJ1-4, with D uncertain. The CDR3 runs to 15 residues. V was pared by 0 bases and J by 3 bases, with 11 bases between. Germline values: CDR1 SQVTM, CDR2 ANQGSEA. CDR3 in DNA: TGCAGCGTTGAAGATCCCCAGCGGCCTAATGAAAAACTGTTTTTT. Translation gives CSVEDPQRPNEKLFF.

The genes are TRBV11-2 and TRBJ1-2, with D hard to call. V lost 5 bases, J lost 0 bases, and 7 bases lay in between. Germline CDR1 reads SGHAT; CDR2 reads FQNNGV. There are 13 residues in the CDR3. CDR3 amino acids: CASSPSANYGYTF. The CDR3 DNA reads as TGTGCCAGCAGCCCCTCAGCTAACTATGGCTACACCTTC.